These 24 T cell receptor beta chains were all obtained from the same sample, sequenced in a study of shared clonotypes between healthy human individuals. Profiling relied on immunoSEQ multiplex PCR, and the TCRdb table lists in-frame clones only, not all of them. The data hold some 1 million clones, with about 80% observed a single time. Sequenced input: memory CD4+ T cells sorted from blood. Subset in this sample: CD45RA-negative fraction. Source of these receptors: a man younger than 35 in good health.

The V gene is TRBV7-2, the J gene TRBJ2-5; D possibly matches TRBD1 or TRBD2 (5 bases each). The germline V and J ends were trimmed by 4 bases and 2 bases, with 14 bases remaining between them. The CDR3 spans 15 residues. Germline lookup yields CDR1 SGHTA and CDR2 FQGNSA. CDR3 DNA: TGTGCCAGCAGCTGGTCGGGACGAAGACAAGAGACCCAGTACTTC. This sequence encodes CASSWSGRRQETQYF. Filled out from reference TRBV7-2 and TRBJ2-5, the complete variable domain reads GAGVSQSPSNKVTEKGKDVELRCDPISGHTALYWYRQSLGQGLEFLIYFQGNSAPDKSGLPSDRFSAERTGGSVSTLTIQRTQQEDSAVYLCASSWSGRRQETQYFGPGTRLLVL.

CDR3 loop: CASSTGRSNEKLFF. For the CDR3, the DNA is TGCGCCAGCAGCACGGGACGGAGCAATGAAAAACTGTTTTTT. V is TRBV5-1 and J is TRBJ1-4, with D possibly matching TRBD1 (5 bases). The ends were cut back, 4 bases at V and 5 bases at J, with 12 bases in the middle. The CDR3 covers 14 residues. Germline lookup yields CDR1 SGHRS and CDR2 YFSETQ.

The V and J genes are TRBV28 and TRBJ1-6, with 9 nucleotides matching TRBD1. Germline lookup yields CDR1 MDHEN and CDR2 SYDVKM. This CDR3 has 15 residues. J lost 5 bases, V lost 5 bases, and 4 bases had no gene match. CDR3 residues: CASSPRDRDNSPLHF. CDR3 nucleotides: TGTGCCAGCAGTCCCCGGGACAGGGATAATTCACCCCTCCACTTT.

The CDR3 protein is CASSVWGVSYNEQFF. CDR3 nucleotide sequence: TGTGCCAGCAGCGTCTGGGGGGTCTCCTACAATGAGCAGTTCTTC. The rearrangement uses TRBV9 and TRBJ2-1, with D possibly TRBD2 on 6 matching bases. The germline V gene encodes CDR1 SGDLS and CDR2 YYNGEE. V dropped 2 bases and J dropped 0 bases, with 9 bases sitting between them. The CDR3 is made up of 15 amino acids.

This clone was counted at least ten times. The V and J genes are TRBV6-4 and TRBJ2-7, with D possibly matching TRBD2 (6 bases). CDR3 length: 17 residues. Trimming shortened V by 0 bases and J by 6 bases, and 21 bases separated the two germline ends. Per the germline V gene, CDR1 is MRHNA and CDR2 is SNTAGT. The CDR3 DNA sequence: TGTGCCAGCAGTGACTCGGGGGGATTTTTCCCCCCCTGCGAGCAGTACTTC. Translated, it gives CASSDSGGFFPPCEQYF.

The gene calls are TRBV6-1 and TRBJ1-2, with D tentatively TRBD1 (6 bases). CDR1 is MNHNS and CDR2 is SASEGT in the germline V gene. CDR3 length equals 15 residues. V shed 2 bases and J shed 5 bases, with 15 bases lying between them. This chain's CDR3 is CASSEQRRGLYGYTF. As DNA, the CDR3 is TGTGCCAGCAGTGAACAACGACGGGGGCTGTATGGCTACACCTTC.

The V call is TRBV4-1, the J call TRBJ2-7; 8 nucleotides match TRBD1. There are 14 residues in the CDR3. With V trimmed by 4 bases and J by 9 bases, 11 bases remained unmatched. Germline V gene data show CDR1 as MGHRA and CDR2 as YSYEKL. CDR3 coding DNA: TGCGCCAGCAGCCCGGGACAGGATGGGCCCGGGCAGTACTTC. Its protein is CASSPGQDGPGQYF.

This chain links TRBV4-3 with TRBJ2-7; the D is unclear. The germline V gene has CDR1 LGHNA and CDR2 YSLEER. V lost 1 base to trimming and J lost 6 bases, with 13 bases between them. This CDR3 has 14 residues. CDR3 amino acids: CASSQATGWGEQYF. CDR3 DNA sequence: TGCGCCAGCAGCCAAGCGACGGGCTGGGGCGAGCAGTACTTC.

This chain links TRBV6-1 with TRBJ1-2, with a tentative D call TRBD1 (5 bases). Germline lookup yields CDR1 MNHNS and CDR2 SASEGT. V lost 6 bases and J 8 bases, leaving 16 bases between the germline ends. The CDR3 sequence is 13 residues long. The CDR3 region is CASSVLQVMGYTF. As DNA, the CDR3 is TGTGCCAGCAGCGTATTACAGGTTATGGGCTACACCTTC.

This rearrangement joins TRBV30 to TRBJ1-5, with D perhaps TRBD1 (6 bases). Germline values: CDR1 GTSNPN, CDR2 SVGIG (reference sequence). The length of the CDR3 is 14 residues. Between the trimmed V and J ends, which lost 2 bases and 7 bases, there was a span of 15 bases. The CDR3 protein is CAWSSGRGEQPQHF. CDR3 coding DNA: TGTGCCTGGAGTTCCGGCAGGGGAGAGCAGCCCCAGCATTTT.

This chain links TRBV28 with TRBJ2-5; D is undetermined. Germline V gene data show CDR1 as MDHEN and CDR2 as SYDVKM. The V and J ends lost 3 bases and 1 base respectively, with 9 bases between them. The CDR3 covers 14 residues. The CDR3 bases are TGTGCCAGCAGTTTTAGGTCCCCCCAAGAGACCCAGTACTTC. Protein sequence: CASSFRSPQETQYF.

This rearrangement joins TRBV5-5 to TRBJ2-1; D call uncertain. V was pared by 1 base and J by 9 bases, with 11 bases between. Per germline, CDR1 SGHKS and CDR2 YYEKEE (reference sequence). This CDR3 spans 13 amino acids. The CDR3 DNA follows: TGTGCCAGCAGCTTGTATGGGAATGGTGAGCAGTTCTTC. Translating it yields CASSLYGNGEQFF.

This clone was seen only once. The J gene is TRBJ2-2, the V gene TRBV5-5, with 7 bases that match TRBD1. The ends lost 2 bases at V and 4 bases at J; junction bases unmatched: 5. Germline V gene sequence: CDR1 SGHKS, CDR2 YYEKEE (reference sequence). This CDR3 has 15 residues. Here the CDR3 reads CASSLEGAGTGELFF. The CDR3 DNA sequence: TGTGCCAGCAGCTTAGAGGGGGCGGGCACCGGGGAGCTGTTTTTT.

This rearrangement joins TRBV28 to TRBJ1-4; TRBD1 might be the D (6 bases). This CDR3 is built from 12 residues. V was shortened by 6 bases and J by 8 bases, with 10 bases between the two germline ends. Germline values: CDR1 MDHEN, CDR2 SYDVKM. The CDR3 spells CASRLGTEKLFF. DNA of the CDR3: TGTGCCAGCAGGCTTGGGACAGAAAAACTGTTTTTT.

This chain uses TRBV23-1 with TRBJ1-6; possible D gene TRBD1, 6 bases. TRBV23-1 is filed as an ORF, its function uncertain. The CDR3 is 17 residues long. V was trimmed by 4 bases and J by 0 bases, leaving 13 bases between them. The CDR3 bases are TGCGCCAGCAGTCCCACCAGGGGCCTCTCCTATAATTCACCCCTCCACTTT. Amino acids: CASSPTRGLSYNSPLHF.

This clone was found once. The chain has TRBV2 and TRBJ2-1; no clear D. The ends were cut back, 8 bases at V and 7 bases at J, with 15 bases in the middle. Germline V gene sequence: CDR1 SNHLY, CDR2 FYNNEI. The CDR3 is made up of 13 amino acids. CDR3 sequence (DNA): TGTGCCAGCCAACCTCTACAGCTTAATGAGCAGTTCTTC. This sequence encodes CASQPLQLNEQFF.

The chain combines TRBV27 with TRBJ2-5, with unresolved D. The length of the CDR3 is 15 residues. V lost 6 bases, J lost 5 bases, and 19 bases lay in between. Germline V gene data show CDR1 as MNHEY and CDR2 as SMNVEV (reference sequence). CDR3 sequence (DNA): TGTGCCAGCAGGCGGAACGCCATTGGAAGGGAGACCCAGTACTTC. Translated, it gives CASRRNAIGRETQYF.

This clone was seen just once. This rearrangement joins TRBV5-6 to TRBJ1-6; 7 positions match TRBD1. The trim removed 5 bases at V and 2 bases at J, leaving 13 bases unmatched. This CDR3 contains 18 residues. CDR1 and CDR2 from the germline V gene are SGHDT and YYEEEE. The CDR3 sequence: CASSQLKTGLAYNSPLHF. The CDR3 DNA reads TGTGCCAGCAGTCAACTGAAGACAGGGCTGGCCTATAATTCACCCCTCCACTTT.

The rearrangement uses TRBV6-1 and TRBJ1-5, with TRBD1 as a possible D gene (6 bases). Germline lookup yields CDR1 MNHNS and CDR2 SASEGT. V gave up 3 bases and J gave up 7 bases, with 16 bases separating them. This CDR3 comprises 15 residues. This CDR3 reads CASSEVVGGWQPQHF. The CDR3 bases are TGTGCCAGCAGTGAGGTTGTAGGGGGTTGGCAGCCCCAGCATTTT.

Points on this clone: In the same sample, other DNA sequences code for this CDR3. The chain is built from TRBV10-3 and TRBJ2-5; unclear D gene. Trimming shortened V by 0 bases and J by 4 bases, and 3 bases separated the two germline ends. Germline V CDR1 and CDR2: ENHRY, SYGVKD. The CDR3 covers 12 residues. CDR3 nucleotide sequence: TGTGCCATCAGTGAGTCCCGAGAGACCCAGTACTTC. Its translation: CAISESRETQYF.

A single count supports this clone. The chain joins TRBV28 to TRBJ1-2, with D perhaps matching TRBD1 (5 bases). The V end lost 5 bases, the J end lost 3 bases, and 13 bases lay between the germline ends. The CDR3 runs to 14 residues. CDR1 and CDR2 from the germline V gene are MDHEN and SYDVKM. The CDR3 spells CASSPTGGDYGYTF. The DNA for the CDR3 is TGTGCCAGCAGTCCGACGGGGGGGGACTATGGCTACACCTTC.

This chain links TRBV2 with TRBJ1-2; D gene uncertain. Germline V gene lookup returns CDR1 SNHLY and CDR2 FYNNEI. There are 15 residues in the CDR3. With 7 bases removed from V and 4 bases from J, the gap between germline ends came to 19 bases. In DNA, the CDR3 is TGTGCCAGCACGGGAGGGCGGGATACCGGCTATGGCTACACCTTC. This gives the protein CASTGGRDTGYGYTF.

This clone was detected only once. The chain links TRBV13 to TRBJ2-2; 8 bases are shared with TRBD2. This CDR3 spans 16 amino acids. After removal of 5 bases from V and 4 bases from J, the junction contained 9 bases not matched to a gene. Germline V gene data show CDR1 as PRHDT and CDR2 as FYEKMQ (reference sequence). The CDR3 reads CASSTYPSGPTGELFF. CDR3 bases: TGTGCCAGCAGCACTTACCCTAGCGGGCCCACCGGGGAGCTGTTTTTT.

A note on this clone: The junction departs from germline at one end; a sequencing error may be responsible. Here the CDR3 reads CASSLNPSTDTQYF. As DNA, the CDR3 is TGTGCTAGCAGCTTGAACCCCAGCACAGATACGCAGTATTTT. The chain carries TRBV7-7 and TRBJ2-3, with D unresolved. CDR3 length: 14 amino acids. Germline CDR1 SSHAT, CDR2 FNYEAQ (reference sequence).